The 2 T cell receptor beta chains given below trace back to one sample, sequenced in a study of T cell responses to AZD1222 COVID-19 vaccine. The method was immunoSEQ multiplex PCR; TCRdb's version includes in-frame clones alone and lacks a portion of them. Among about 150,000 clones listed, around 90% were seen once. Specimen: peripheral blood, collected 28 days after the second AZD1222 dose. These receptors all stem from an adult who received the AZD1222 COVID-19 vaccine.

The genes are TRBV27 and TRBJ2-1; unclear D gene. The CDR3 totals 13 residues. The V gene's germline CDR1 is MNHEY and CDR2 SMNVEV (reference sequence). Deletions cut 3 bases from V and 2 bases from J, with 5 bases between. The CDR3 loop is CASSFGPYNEQFF. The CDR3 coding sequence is TGTGCCAGCAGTTTTGGTCCCTACAATGAGCAGTTCTTC.

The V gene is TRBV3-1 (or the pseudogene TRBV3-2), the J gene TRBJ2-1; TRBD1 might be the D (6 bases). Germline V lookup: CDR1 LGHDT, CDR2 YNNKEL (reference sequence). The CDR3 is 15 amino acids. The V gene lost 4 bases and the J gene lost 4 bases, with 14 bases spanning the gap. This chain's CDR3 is CASSLPGQAYNEQFF. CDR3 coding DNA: TGTGCCAGCAGCCTCCCGGGACAAGCGTACAATGAGCAGTTCTTC.